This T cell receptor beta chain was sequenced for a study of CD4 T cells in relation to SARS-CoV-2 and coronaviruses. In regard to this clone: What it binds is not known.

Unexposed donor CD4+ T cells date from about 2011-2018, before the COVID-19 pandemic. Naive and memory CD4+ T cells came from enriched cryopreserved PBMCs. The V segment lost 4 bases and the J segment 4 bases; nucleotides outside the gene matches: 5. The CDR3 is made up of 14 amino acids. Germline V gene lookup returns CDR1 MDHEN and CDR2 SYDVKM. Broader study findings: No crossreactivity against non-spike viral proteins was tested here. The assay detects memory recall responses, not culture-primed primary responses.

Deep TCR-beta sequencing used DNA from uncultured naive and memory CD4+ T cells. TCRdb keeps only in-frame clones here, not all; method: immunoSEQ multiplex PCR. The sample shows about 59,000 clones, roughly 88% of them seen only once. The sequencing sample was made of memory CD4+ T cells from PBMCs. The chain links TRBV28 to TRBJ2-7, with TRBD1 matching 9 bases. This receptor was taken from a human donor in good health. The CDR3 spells CASSSGTGQYEQYF. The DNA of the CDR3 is TGTGCCAGCAGTTCCGGGACAGGGCAATACGAGCAGTACTTC.